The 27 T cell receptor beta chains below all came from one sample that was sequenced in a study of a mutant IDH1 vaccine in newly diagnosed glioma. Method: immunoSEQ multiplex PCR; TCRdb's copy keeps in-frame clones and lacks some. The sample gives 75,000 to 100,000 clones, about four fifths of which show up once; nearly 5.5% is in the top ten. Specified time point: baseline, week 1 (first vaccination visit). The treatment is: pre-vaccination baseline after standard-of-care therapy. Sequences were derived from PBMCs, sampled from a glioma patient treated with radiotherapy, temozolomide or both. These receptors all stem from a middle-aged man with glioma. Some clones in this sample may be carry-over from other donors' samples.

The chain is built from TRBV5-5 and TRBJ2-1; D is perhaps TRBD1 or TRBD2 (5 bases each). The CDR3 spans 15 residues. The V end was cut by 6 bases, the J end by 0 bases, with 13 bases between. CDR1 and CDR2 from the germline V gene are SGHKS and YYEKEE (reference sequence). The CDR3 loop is CASIPWGSSYNEQFF. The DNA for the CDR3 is TGTGCCAGCATCCCCTGGGGGAGCTCCTACAATGAGCAGTTCTTC.

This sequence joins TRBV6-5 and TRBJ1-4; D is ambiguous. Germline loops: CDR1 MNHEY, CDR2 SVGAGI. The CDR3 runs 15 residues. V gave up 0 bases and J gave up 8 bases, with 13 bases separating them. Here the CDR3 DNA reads TGTGCCAGCAGTTACTCATCGGGTCGAGGGGAAAAACTGTTTTTT. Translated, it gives CASSYSSGRGEKLFF.

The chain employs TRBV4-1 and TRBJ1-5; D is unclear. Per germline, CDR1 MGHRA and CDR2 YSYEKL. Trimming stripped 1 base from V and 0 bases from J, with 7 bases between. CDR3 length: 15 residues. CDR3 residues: CASSQVADSNQPQHF. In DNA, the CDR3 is TGCGCCAGCAGCCAAGTTGCGGATAGCAATCAGCCCCAGCATTTT.

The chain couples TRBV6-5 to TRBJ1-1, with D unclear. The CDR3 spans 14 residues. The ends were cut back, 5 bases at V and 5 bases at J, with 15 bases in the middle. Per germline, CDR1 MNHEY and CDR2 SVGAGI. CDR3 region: CASSERGWRTEAFF. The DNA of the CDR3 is TGTGCCAGCAGTGAACGGGGTTGGAGGACTGAAGCTTTCTTT.

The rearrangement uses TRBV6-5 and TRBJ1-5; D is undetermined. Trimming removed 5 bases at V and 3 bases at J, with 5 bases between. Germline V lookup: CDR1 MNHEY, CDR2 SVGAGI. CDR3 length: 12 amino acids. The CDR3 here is CASSKVNQPQHF. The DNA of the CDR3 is TGTGCCAGCAGTAAAGTCAATCAGCCCCAGCATTTT.

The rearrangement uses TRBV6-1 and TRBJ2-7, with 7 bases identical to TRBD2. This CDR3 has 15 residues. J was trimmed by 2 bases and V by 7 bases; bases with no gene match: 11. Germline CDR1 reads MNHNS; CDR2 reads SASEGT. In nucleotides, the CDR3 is TGTGCCAGCACAAGACTAGCTTCGTCTCCCTACGAGCAGTACTTC. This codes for CASTRLASSPYEQYF.

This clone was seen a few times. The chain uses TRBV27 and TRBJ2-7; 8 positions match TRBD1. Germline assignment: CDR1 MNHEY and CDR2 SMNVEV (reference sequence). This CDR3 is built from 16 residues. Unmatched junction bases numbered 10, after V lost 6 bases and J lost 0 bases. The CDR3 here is CASRRGSGTGSYEQYF. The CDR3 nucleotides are TGTGCCAGCAGGCGCGGCTCCGGGACAGGCTCCTACGAGCAGTACTTC.

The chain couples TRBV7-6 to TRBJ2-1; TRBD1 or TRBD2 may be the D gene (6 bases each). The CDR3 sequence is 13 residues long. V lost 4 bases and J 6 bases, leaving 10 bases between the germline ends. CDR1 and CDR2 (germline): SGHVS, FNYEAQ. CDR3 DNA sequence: TGTGCCAGCAGCTCCGGGGGCCCCAATGAGCAGTTCTTC. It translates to CASSSGGPNEQFF.

The CDR3 reads CASSGEKTGELFF. CDR3 nucleotides: TGTGCCAGCAGCGGCGAAAAGACCGGGGAGCTGTTTTTT. The chain carries TRBV13 and TRBJ2-2; D is unclear. V lost 5 bases to trimming and J lost 5 bases, with 9 bases between them. This CDR3 is 13 amino acids long. Germline V gene lookup returns CDR1 PRHDT and CDR2 FYEKMQ (reference sequence).

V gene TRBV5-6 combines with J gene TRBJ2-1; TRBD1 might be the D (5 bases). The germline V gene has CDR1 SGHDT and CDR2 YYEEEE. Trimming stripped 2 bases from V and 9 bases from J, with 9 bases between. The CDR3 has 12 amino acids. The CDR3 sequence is CASSLGAFEQFF. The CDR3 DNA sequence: TGTGCCAGCAGCTTAGGGGCTTTTGAGCAGTTCTTC.

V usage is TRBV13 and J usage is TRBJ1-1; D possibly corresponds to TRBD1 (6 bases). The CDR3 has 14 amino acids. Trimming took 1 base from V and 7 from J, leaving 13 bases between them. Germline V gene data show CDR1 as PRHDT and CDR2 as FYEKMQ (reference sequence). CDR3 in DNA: TGTGCCAGCAGCTTAGCCAGGGGTGACGTTGAAGCTTTCTTT. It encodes CASSLARGDVEAFF. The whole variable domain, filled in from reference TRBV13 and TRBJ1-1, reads AAGVIQSPRHLIKEKRETATLKCYPIPRHDTVYWYQQGPGQDPQFLISFYEKMQSDKGSIPDRFSAQQFSDYHSELNMSSLELGDSALYFCASSLARGDVEAFFGQGTRLTVV.

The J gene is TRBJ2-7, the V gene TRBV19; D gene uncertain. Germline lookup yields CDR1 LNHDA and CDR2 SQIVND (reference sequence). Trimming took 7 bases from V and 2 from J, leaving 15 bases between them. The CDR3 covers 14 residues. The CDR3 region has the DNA TGTGCCAGTAAACCCTCGGGCAGTACCTACGAGCAGTACTTC. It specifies CASKPSGSTYEQYF.

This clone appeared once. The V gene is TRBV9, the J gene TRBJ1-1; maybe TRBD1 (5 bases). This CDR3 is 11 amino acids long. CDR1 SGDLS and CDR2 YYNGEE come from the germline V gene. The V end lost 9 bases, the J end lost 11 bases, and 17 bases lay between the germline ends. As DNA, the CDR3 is TGTGCCACCGGGCCTTCGGGGGTGGCTTTCTTT. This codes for CATGPSGVAFF.

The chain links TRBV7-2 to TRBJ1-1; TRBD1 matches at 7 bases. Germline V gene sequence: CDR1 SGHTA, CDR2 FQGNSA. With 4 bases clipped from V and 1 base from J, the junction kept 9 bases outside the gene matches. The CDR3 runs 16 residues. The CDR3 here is CASSSRQRTGNTEAFF. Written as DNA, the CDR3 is TGTGCCAGCAGCTCCCGGCAAAGGACAGGGAACACTGAAGCTTTCTTT.

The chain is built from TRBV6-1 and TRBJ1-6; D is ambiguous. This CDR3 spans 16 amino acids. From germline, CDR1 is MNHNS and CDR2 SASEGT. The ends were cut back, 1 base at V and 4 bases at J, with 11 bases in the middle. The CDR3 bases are TGTGCCAGCAGTGAAGGGGAGGCTTATTATAATTCACCCCTCCACTTT. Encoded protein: CASSEGEAYYNSPLHF.

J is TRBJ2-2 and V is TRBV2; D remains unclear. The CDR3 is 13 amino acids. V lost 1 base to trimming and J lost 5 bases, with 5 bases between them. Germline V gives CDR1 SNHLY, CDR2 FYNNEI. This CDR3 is CASSEVPTGELFF. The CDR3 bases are TGTGCCAGCAGTGAAGTCCCAACCGGGGAGCTGTTTTTT. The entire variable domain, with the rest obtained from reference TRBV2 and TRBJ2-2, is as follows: EPEVTQTPSHQVTQMGQEVILRCVPISNHLYFYWYRQILGQKVEFLVSFYNNEISEKSEIFDDQFSVERPDGSNFTLKIRSTKLEDSAMYFCASSEVPTGELFFGEGSRLTVL.

CDR3 region: CSVEDRGAGANVLTF. CDR3 coding DNA: TGCAGCGTTGAAGATAGGGGGGCTGGGGCCAACGTCCTGACTTTC. This chain links TRBV29-1 with TRBJ2-6; perhaps D is TRBD1 or TRBD2 (6 bases each). This CDR3 is built from 15 residues. The V gene's germline CDR1 is SQVTM and CDR2 ANQGSEA. The V end was cut by 0 bases, the J end by 2 bases, with 8 bases between.

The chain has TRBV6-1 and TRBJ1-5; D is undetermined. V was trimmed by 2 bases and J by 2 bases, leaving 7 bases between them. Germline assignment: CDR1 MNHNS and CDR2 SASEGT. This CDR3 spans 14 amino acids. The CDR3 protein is CASSERLGNQPQHF. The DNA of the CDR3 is TGTGCCAGCAGTGAAAGATTGGGCAATCAGCCCCAGCATTTT.

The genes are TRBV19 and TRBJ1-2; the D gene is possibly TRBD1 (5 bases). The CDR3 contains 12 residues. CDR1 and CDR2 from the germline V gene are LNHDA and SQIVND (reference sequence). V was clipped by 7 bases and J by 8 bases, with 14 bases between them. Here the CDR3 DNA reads TGTGCCAGTACCAGGGACCTGAGGGGCTACACCTTC. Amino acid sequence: CASTRDLRGYTF.

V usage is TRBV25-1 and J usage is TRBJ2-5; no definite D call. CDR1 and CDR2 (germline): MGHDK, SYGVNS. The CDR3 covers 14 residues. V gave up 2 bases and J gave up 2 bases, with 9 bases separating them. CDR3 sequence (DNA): TGTGCCAGCAGTGAAAATTCAAGACAAGAGACCCAGTACTTC. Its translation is CASSENSRQETQYF.

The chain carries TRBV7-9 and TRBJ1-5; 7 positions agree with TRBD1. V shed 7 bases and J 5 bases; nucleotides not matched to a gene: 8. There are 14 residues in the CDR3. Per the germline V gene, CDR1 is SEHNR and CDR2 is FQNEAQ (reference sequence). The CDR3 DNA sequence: TGTGCCAGCACAAGCACAGGGGACCATCAGCCCCAGCATTTT. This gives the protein CASTSTGDHQPQHF.

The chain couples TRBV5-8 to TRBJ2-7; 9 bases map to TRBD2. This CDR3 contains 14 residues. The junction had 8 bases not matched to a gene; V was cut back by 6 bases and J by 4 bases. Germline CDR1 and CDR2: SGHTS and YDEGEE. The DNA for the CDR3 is TGTGCCAGCAAGAGGGGGACTAGCCTGTACGAGCAGTACTTC. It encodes CASKRGTSLYEQYF. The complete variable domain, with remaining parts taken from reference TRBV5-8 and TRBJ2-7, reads EAGVTQSPTHLIKTRGQQATLRCSPISGHTSVYWYQQALGLGLQFLLWYDEGEERNRGNFPPRFSGRQFPNYSSELNVNALELEDSALYLCASKRGTSLYEQYFGPGTRLTVT.

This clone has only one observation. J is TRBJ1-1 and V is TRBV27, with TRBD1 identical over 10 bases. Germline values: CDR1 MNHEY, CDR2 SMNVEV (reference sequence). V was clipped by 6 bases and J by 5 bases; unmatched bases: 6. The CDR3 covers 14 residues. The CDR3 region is CASRIGQGGTEAFF. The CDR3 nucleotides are TGTGCCAGCAGGATAGGACAGGGGGGAACTGAAGCTTTCTTT.

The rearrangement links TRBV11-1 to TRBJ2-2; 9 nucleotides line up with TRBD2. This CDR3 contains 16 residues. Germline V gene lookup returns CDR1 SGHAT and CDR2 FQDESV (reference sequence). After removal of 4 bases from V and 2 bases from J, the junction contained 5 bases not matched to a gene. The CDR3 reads CASSWETSGNTGELFF. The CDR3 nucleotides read TGTGCCAGCAGCTGGGAGACTAGCGGTAACACCGGGGAGCTGTTTTTT.

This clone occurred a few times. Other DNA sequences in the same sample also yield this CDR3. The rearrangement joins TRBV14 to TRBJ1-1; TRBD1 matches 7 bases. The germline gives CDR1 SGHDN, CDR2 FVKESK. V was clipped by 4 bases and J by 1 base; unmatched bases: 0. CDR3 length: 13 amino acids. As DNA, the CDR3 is TGTGCCAGCAGCCGACAGGGGAACACTGAAGCTTTCTTT. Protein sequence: CASSRQGNTEAFF.

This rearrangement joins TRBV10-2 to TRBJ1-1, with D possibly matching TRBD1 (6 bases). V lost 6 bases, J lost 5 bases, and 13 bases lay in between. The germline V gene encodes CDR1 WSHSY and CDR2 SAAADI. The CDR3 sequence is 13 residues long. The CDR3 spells CASRDPQGTEAFF. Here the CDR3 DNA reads TGCGCCAGCAGGGACCCGCAGGGGACTGAAGCTTTCTTT.

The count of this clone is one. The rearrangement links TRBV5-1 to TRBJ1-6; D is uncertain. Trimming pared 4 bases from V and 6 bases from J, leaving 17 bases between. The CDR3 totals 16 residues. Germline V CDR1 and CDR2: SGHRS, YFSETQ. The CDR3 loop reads CASSPTSGVGNSPLHF. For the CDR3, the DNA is TGCGCCAGCAGCCCCACCTCTGGGGTCGGTAATTCACCCCTCCACTTT.